The 16 T cell receptor beta chains given below trace back to one sample, sequenced in a study of Graves' ophthalmopathy and Graves' hyperthyroidism. Amplification from RNA transcripts yielded the TCR beta CDR3 regions. The first round was an RT-PCR with HTBI primers, and the second round was a multiplex PCR. TCRdb redid the calling of the multiplex PCR reads with MiXCR, one entry per CDR3 protein. In the table there are roughly 380,000 distinct CDR3 sequences, roughly 14% of which are singletons. The source material was peripheral blood. These receptor sequences come from a woman between 18 and 29 years old with stable Graves' hyperthyroidism.

There are many counts of this clonotype. The V gene is TRBV4-1, the J gene TRBJ1-6, with a weak D call TRBD1 (5 bases). Germline-derived CDR1 and CDR2 are MGHRA and YSYEKL. The CDR3 has 16 amino acids. V was pared by 0 bases and J by 7 bases, with 13 bases between. CDR3 DNA sequence: TGCGCCAGCAGCCAAGAAGGTGGGGCGTCAAATTCACCCCTCCACTTT. It encodes CASSQEGGASNSPLHF.

This clonotype has ten or more counts. The chain couples TRBV20-1 to TRBJ1-2; TRBD1 is a possible D gene (6 bases). CDR3 length: 13 residues. Trimming removed 0 bases at V and 7 bases at J, with 12 bases between. From germline, CDR1 is DFQATT and CDR2 SNEGSKA (reference sequence). CDR3 loop: CSARDETGIGYTF. CDR3 in DNA: TGCAGTGCTAGAGATGAGACAGGAATTGGCTACACCTTC.

Details on this clonotype: It is likely a read error, because the conserved phenylalanine at the end of the CDR3 is missing. Because the CDR3's place on the DNA is in doubt, the DNA is left out and the CDR3 is given as listed by TCRdb. The gene calls are TRBV11-3 and TRBJ2-7. Germline V gene lookup returns CDR1 SGHNT and CDR2 YENEEA. The CDR3 region is 8 residues in length, termini included. The CDR3 is CASSHSTT.

This clonotype was found many times. The rearrangement links TRBV6-5 to TRBJ1-2; D might be TRBD1 (5 bases). Germline V gives CDR1 MNHEY, CDR2 SVGAGI. Trimming shortened V by 6 bases and J by 7 bases, and 15 bases separated the two germline ends. The CDR3 length is 13 residues. The CDR3 spells CASSRVDLTGYTF. CDR3 nucleotides: TGTGCCAGCAGCAGGGTGGATCTGACTGGCTACACCTTC.

This clonotype was seen repeatedly, ten times or more. V gene TRBV6-5 combines with J gene TRBJ1-2; unclear D gene. Germline V gives CDR1 MNHEY, CDR2 SVGAGI. The V gene lost 2 bases and the J gene lost 8 bases, with 21 bases spanning the gap. CDR3 length equals 16 residues. This CDR3 is CASSYTPGRFMGGYTF. The CDR3 DNA follows: TGTGCCAGCAGTTACACTCCGGGCCGATTTATGGGCGGCTACACCTTC.

V and J are TRBV7-8 and TRBJ1-1, with D maybe TRBD1 (6 bases). Trimming pared 3 bases from V and 1 base from J, leaving 12 bases between. The CDR3 contains 15 residues. Germline CDR1 SGHVS, CDR2 FQNEAQ. In nucleotides, the CDR3 is TGTGCCAGCAGCTTTGCAGGGGCAGGGAACACTGAAGCTTTCTTT. Translated: CASSFAGAGNTEAFF.

This clonotype occurred many times. The V gene is TRBV27, the J gene TRBJ1-1; 8 nucleotides agree with TRBD1. There are 14 residues in the CDR3. Trimming took 2 bases from V and 8 from J; bases not matched to a gene: 7. CDR1 and CDR2 from the germline V gene are MNHEY and SMNVEV (reference sequence). This CDR3 is CASSLDPRGREAFF. The CDR3 DNA follows: TGTGCCAGCAGTTTAGACCCCAGGGGGCGGGAAGCTTTCTTT.

V and J are TRBV25-1 and TRBJ2-5; D not resolved. The CDR3 length is 14 residues. Trimming stripped 0 bases from V and 1 base from J, with 6 bases between. Per the germline V gene, CDR1 is MGHDK and CDR2 is SYGVNS. CDR3 residues: CASSEYNSQETQYF. The CDR3 region has the DNA TGTGCCAGCAGTGAATACAACAGCCAAGAGACCCAGTACTTC.

Note on this clonotype: Germline is not matched at one junction end, which may reflect a read error. This chain uses TRBV5-1 with TRBJ1-1, with no clear D. The CDR3 extends over 13 amino acids. Germline CDR1 reads SGHRS; CDR2 reads YFSETQ. The CDR3: CASSLDWNTEACF. The CDR3 DNA reads as TGCGCCAGCAGCTTGGACTGGAACACTGAAGCTTGCTTT.

The chain is built from TRBV29-1 and TRBJ2-2; 8 bases map to TRBD2. The germline gives CDR1 SQVTM, CDR2 ANQGSEA. The CDR3 spans 12 residues. The junction had 5 bases not matched to a gene; V was cut back by 7 bases and J by 7 bases. CDR3 nucleotides: TGCAGCGCCTACGCGGGGGGCGGGGAGCTGTTTTTT. As protein: CSAYAGGGELFF.

This clonotype was seen many times. The chain recombines TRBV12-3 or TRBV12-4 with TRBJ1-3, with 7 positions matching TRBD1. Trimming removed 3 bases from V and 4 bases from J; junction bases left unmatched: 0. The CDR3 consists of 13 residues. The CDR3 spells CASSLGQGNTIYF. The DNA of the CDR3 is TGTGCCAGCAGTTTGGGACAGGGAAACACCATATATTTT.

This clonotype appeared many times. The DNA of the CDR3 is TGTGCCAGCAGTTATATCCCCAGAAGGCTTTGGGAGCAGTACTTC. Its translation is CASSYIPRRLWEQYF. The chain carries TRBV6-5 and TRBJ2-7; D is ambiguous. Trimming pared 3 bases from V and 7 bases from J, leaving 19 bases between. This CDR3 comprises 15 residues. The germline V gene encodes CDR1 MNHEY and CDR2 SVGAGI.

Ten or more counts support this clonotype. This sequence joins TRBV2 and TRBJ2-7; 12 bases map to TRBD2. Germline CDR1 SNHLY, CDR2 FYNNEI. J was trimmed by 0 bases and V by 4 bases; bases with no gene match: 10. The CDR3 spans 18 residues. The CDR3 nucleotides read TGTGCCAGCAGTGTCAGGGCTAGCGGGGGGGCCAACTCCTACGAGCAGTACTTC. This codes for CASSVRASGGANSYEQYF. The full variable domain, with the rest looked up from reference TRBV2 and TRBJ2-7, is EPEVTQTPSHQVTQMGQEVILRCVPISNHLYFYWYRQILGQKVEFLVSFYNNEISEKSEIFDDQFSVERPDGSNFTLKIRSTKLEDSAMYFCASSVRASGGANSYEQYFGPGTRLTVT.

This clonotype has ten or more counts. The J gene is TRBJ1-5, the V gene TRBV6-1, with unresolved D. The CDR3 length is 16 residues. Trimming took 6 bases from V and 3 from J, leaving 18 bases between them. Per germline, CDR1 MNHNS and CDR2 SASEGT. CDR3 bases: TGTGCCAGCAGAGTAAATGGAGTTAAGAACAATCAGCCCCAGCATTTT. Protein: CASRVNGVKNNQPQHF.

Ten or more counts support this clonotype. The chain uses TRBV20-1 and TRBJ2-7; perhaps TRBD1 as D (6 bases). The CDR3 has 14 amino acids. Germline-derived CDR1 and CDR2 are DFQATT and SNEGSKA (reference sequence). Deletions cut 3 bases from V and 6 bases from J, with 18 bases between. The CDR3 DNA follows: TGCAGTGCTAGTATTGGCAGGGGCCGGGGCGAGCAGTACTTC. Translating gives CSASIGRGRGEQYF.

This clonotype was observed at least ten times. This sequence joins TRBV12-3 or TRBV12-4 and TRBJ1-5; D remains unclear. V was shortened by 5 bases and J by 4 bases, with 3 bases between the two germline ends. This CDR3 is 11 amino acids long. CDR3: CASSQNQPQHF. In DNA, the CDR3 is TGTGCCAGCAGTCAGAATCAGCCCCAGCATTTT.